The present TCR beta chain was sequenced within a study of blood T cell repertoires in COVID-19. This clone appeared once. Sequencing used immunoSEQ multiplex PCR; TCRdb keeps in-frame clones, though not all of them. The sample includes roughly 500,000 clones, 70% to 90% of them seen just once. The CDR3 length is 14 residues. V lost 4 bases, J lost 3 bases, and 2 bases stayed unmatched. Germline V lookup: CDR1 LGHDT, CDR2 YNNKEL (reference sequence). The chain joins TRBV3-1 (or the pseudogene TRBV3-2) to TRBJ2-5; the match to TRBD2 covers 10 bases. Specimen: peripheral blood. The sequence was collected from a human donor in a cohort sampled during active COVID-19. CDR3 protein: CASSPTSGKETQYF. The CDR3 DNA sequence: TGTGCCAGCAGCCCTACTAGCGGGAAAGAGACCCAGTACTTC.